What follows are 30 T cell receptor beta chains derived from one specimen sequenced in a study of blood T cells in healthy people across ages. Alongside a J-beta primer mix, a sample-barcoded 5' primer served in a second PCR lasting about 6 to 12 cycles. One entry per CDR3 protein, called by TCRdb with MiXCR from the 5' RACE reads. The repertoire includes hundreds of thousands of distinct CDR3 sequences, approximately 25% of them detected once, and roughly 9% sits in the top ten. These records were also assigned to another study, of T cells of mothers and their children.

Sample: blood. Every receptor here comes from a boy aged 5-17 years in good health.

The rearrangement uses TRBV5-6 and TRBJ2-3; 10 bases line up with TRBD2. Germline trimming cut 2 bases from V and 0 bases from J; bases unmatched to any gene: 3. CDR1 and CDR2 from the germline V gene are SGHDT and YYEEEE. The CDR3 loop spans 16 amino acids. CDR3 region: CASSFPSGRSTDTQYF. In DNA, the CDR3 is TGTGCCAGCAGCTTCCCTAGCGGGAGAAGCACAGATACGCAGTATTTT.

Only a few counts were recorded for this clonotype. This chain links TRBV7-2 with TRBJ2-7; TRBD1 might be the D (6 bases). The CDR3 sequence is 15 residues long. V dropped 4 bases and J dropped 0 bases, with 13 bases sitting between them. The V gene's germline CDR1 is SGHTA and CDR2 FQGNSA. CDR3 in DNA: TGTGCCAGCAGCTCTCTGACAGGCGTCTCCTACGAGCAGTACTTC. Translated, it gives CASSSLTGVSYEQYF.

The CDR3 sequence is CASSLSEMEGFTDTQYF. DNA of the CDR3: TGTGCCAGCAGCTTAAGCGAGATGGAGGGTTTCACAGATACGCAGTATTTT. This chain connects TRBV7-8 to TRBJ2-3, with D possibly TRBD2 on 6 matching bases. Germline loops: CDR1 SGHVS, CDR2 FQNEAQ. The V and J ends lost 2 bases and 2 bases respectively, with 17 bases between them. This CDR3 has 17 residues.

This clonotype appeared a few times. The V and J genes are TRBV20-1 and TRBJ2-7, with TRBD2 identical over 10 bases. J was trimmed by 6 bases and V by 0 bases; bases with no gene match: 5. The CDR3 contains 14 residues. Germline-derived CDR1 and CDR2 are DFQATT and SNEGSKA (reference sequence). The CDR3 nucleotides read TGCAGTGCTAGAGACCGAGCGGGAGGGGGCGAGCAGTACTTC. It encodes CSARDRAGGGEQYF.

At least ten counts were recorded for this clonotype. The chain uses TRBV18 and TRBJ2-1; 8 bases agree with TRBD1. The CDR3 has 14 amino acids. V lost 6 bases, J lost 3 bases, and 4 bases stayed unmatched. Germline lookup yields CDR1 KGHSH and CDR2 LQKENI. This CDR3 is CASSPGQVYNEQFF. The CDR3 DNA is TGTGCCAGCTCGCCGGGACAGGTCTACAATGAGCAGTTCTTC.

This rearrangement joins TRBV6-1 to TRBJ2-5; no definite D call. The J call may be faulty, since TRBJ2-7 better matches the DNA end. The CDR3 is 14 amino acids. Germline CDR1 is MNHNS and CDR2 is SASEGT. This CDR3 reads CASSEVNRDYEQYF. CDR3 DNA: TGTGCCAGCAGTGAAGTTAACAGAGACTACGAGCAGTACTTC.

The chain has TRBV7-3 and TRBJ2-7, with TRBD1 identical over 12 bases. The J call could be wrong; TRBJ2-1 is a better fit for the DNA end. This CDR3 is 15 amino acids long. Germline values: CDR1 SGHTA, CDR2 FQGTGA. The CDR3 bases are TGTGCCAGCAGCTTAACGGGACAGGGGGCCAATGAGCAGTTCTTC. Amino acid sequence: CASSLTGQGANEQFF.

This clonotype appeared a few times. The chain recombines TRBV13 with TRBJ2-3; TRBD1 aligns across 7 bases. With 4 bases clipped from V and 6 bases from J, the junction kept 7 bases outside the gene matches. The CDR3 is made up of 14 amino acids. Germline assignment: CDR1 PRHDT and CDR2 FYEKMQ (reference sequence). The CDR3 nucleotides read TGTGCCAGCAGCTCTAGACAGGGTGGCGATACGCAGTATTTT. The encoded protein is CASSSRQGGDTQYF.

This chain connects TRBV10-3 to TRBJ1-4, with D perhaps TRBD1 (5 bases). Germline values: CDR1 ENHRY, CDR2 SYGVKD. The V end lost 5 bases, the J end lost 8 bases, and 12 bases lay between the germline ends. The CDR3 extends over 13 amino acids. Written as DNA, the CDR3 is TGTGCCATCAGTCCGGGGGTCGGGGAAAAACTGTTTTTT. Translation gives CAISPGVGEKLFF.

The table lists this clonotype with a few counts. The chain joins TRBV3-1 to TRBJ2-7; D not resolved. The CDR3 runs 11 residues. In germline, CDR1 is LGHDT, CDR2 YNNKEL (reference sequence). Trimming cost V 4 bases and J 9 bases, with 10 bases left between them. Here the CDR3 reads CASSLQSRQYF. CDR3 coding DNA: TGTGCCAGCAGCCTTCAGTCACGGCAGTACTTC.

The DNA for the CDR3 is TGTGCCAGCAGCGTAGCGAGTGGCGGGGAGCAGTACTTC. Amino acid sequence: CASSVASGGEQYF. The chain links TRBV9 to TRBJ2-7, with TRBD2 as a possible D gene (5 bases). V shed 0 bases and J shed 7 bases, with 11 bases lying between them. The germline gives CDR1 SGDLS, CDR2 YYNGEE. CDR3 size: 13 residues.

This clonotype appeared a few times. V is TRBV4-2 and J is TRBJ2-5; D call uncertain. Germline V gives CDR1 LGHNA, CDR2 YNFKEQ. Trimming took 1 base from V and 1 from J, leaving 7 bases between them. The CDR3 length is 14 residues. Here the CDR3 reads CASSQGRTQETQYF. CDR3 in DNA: TGTGCCAGCAGCCAAGGACGTACCCAAGAGACCCAGTACTTC.

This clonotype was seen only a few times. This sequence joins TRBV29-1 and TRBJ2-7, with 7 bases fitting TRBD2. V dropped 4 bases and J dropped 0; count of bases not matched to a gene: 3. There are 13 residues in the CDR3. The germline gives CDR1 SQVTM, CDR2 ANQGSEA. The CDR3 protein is CSVVAGDSYEQYF. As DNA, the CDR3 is TGCAGCGTTGTAGCGGGCGACTCCTACGAGCAGTACTTC.

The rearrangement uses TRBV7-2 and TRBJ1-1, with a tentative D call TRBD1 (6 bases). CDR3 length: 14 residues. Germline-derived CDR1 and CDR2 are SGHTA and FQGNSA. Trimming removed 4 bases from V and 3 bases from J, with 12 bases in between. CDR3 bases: TGTGCCAGCAGCTCCCTAGGGGGGGACACTGAAGCTTTCTTT. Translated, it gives CASSSLGGDTEAFF.

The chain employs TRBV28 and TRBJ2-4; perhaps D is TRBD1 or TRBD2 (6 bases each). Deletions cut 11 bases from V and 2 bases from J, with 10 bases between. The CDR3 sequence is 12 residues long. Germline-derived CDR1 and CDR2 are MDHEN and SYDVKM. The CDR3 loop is CAAGTPKNIQYF. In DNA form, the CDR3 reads TGTGCCGCGGGGACACCCAAAAACATTCAGTACTTC.

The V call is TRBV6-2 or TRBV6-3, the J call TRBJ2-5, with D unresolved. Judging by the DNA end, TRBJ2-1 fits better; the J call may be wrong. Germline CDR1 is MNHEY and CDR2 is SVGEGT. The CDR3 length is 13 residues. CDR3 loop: CASSYDVGNEQFF. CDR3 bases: TGTGCCAGCAGTTACGATGTGGGCAATGAGCAGTTCTTC.

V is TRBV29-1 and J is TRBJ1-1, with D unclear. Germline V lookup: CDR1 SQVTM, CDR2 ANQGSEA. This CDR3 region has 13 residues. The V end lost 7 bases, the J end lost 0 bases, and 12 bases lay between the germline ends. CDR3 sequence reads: CSALAGVNTEAFF. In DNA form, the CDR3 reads TGCAGCGCCCTGGCCGGGGTGAACACTGAAGCTTTCTTT.

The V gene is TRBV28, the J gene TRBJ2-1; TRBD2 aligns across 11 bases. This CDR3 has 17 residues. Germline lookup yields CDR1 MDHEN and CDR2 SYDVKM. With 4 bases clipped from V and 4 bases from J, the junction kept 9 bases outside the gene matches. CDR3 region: CASSSRGLAEKYNEQFF. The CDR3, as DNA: TGTGCCAGCAGTTCAAGGGGACTAGCGGAAAAATACAATGAGCAGTTCTTC.

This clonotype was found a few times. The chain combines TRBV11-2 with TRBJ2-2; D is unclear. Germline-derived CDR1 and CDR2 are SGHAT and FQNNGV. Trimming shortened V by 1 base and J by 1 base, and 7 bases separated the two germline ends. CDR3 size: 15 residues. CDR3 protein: CASSLVVGNTGELFF. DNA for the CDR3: TGTGCCAGCAGCTTAGTCGTCGGGAACACCGGGGAGCTGTTTTTT.

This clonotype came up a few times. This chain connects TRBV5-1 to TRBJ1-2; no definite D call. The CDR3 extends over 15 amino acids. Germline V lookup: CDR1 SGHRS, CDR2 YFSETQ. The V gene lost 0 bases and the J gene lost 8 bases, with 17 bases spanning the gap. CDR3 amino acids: CASSLVAQSYGGYTF. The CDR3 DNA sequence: TGCGCCAGCAGCTTGGTGGCGCAAAGTTATGGAGGCTACACCTTC.

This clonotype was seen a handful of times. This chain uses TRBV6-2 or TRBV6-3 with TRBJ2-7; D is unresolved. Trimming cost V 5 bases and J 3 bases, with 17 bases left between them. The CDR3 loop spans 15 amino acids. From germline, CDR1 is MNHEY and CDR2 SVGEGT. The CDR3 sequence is CASSTRRILNYEQYF. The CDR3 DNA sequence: TGTGCCAGCAGTACCAGACGAATCCTAAACTACGAGCAGTACTTC.

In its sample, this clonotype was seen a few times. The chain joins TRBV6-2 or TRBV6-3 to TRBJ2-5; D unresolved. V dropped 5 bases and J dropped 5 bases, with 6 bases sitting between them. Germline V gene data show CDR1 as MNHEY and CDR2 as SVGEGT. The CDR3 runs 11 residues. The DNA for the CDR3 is TGTGCCAGCAGTACCATTGAGACCCAGTACTTC. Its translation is CASSTIETQYF.

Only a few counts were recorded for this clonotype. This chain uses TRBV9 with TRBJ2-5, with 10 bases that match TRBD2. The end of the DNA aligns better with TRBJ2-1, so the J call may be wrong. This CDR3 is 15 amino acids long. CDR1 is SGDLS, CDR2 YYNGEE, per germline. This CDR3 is CASSEQAGGPDEQFF. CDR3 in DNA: TGTGCCAGCAGCGAACAAGCGGGGGGGCCAGATGAGCAGTTCTTC.

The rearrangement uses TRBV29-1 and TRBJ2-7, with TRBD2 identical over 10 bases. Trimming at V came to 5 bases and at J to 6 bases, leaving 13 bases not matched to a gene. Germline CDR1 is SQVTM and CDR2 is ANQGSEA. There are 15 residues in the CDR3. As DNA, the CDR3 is TGCAGCGTTAGTGCGAGGCTAGCGGGAGTAGGCGAGCAGTACTTC. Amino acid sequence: CSVSARLAGVGEQYF.

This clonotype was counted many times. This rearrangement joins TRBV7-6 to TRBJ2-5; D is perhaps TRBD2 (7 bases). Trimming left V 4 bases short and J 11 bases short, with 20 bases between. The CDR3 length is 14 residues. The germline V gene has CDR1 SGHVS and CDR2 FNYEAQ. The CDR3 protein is CASSSLGGPWEQYF. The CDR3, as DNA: TGTGCCAGCAGCTCCCTCGGGGGGCCGTGGGAGCAGTACTTC.

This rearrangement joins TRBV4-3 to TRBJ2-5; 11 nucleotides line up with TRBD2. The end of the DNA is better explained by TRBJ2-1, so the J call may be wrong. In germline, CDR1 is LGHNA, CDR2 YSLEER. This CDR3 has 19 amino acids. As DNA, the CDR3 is TGCGCCAGCAGCCCCCGGGGTAGCGGGGGGGCCGGTCTAGGGAATGAGCAGTTCTTC. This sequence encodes CASSPRGSGGAGLGNEQFF.

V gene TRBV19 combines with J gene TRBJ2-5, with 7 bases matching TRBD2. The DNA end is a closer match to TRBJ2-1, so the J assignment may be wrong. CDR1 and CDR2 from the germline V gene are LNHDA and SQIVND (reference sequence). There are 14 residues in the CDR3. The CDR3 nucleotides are TGTGCCAGTAGTACAACTAGCGATTACAATGAGCAGTTCTTC. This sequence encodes CASSTTSDYNEQFF.

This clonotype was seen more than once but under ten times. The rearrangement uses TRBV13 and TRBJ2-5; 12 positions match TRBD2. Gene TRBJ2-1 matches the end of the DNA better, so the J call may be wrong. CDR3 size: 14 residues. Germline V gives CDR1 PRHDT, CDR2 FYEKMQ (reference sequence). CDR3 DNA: TGTGCCAGCAGCATTGGACTAGCGGGGAGGGAGCAGTTCTTC. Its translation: CASSIGLAGREQFF.

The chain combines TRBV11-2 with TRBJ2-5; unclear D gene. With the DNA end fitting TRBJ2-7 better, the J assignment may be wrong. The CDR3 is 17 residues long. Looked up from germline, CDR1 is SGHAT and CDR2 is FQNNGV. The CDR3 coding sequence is TGTGCCAGCAGCTTATGGCTGGTGGAAGGCGGATACTACGAGCAGTACTTC. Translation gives CASSLWLVEGGYYEQYF.

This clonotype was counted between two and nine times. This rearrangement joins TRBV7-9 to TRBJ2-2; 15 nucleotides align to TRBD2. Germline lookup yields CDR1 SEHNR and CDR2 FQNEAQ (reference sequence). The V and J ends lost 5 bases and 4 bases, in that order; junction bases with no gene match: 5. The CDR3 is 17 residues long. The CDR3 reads CASSPRTSGGATGELFF. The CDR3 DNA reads TGTGCCAGCAGCCCCCGGACTAGCGGGGGGGCCACCGGGGAGCTGTTTTTT.